This T cell receptor beta chain was captured by sequencing in a study of blood T cell repertoires in COVID-19. Repertoires were generated with immunoSEQ multiplex PCR, while TCRdb's copy carries only in-frame clones and drops some. In the table there are roughly 500,000 clones, roughly 89% of which are singletons. The Seattle patients joined while their infection was active and were tracked longitudinally afterward. This clone was recorded a few times. Trimming removed 6 bases at V and 4 bases at J, with 15 bases between. The germline V gene encodes CDR1 SGHTA and CDR2 FQGNSA. This CDR3 has 14 residues.

This TCR derives from a man in his late teens or twenties with COVID-19, enrolled during active disease. Sequencing input: peripheral blood. This chain uses TRBV7-2 with TRBJ2-5; a weak D match, TRBD1 (7 bases). Written as DNA, the CDR3 is TGTGCCAGCAGAGGGGGGCCAGGGGGAGAGACCCAGTACTTC. Translated, it gives CASRGGPGGETQYF.